Given below is one T cell receptor beta chain in context. This CDR3 has 16 amino acids. Germline assignment: CDR1 SGHVS and CDR2 FNYEAQ. The V end was cut by 4 bases, the J end by 5 bases, with 18 bases between. This entry is derived from a study of shared clonotypes between healthy human individuals. Genomic DNA from each subset was divided evenly over several immunoSEQ plates. Sequencing used immunoSEQ multiplex PCR; TCRdb keeps in-frame clones, though not all of them. The table lists roughly 500,000 clones, 70% to 80% of them singletons. Sample: PBMCs. The origin of this receptor is a woman aged 40 to 49 in good health. Some clones in this sample may be carry-over from other donors' samples. V is TRBV7-6 and J is TRBJ2-1; D perhaps matches TRBD1 (7 bases). CDR3 sequence: CASSSYGRGANNEQFF. DNA for the CDR3: TGTGCCAGCAGCTCCTACGGCAGGGGGGCAAACAATGAGCAGTTCTTC.